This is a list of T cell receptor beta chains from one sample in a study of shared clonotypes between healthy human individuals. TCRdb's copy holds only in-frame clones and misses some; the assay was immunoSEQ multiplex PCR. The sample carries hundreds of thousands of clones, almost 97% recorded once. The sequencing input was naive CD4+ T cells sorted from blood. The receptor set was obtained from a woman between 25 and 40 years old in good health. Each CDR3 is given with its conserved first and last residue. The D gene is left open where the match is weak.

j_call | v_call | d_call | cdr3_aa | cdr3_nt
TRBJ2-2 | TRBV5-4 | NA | CASSPGPTGELFF | TGTGCCAGCAGCCCGGGACCGACCGGGGAGCTGTTTTTT
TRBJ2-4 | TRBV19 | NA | CASSISPGVTKNIQYF | TGTGCCAGTAGTATCTCCCCAGGGGTAACCAAAAACATTCAGTACTTC
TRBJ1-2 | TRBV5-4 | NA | CASREKIETNYGYTF | TGTGCCAGCAGGGAGAAAATAGAGACTAACTATGGCTACACCTTC
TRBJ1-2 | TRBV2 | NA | CASSGTAPRYGYTF | TGTGCCAGCAGTGGGACAGCCCCTCGCTATGGCTACACCTTC
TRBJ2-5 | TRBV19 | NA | CATGGTGETQYF | TGTGCCACCGGCGGGACGGGCGAGACCCAGTACTTC
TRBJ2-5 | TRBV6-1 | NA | CASSEGLVRTETQYF | TGTGCCAGCAGTGAAGGACTAGTTCGGACGGAGACCCAGTACTTC
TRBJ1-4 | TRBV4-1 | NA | CASSQVVGYEKLFF | TGCGCCAGCAGCCAAGTTGTGGGGTATGAAAAACTGTTTTTT
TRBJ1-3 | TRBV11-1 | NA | CASSAAGGGNTIYF | TGTGCCAGCAGCGCCGCCGGGGGTGGAAACACCATATATTTT
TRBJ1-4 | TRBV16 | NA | CASSQFSGHRKLFF | TGTGCCAGCAGCCAATTTTCGGGTCATCGGAAACTGTTTTTT
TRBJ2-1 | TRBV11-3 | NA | CASSSLAHSSYNEQFF | TGTGCCAGCAGCTCGTTAGCGCATAGCTCCTACAATGAGCAGTTCTTC